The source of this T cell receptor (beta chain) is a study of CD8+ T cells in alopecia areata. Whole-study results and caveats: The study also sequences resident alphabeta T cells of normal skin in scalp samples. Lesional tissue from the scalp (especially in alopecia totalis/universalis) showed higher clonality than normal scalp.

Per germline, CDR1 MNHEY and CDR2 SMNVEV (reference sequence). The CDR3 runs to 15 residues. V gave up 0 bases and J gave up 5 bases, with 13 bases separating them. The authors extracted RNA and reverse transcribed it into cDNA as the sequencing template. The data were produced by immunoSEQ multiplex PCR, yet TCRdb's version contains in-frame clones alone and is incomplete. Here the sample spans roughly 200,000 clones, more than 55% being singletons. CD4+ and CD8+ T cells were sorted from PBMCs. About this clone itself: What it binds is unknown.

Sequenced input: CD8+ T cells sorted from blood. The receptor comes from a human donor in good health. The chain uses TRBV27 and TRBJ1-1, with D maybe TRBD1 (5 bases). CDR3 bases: TGTGCCAGCAGTTTATCCCGGGCCGGGGGGACTGAAGCTTTCTTT. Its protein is CASSLSRAGGTEAFF.